Each of the 19 T cell receptor beta chains below was sequenced from the same sample in a study of blood T cell repertoires in COVID-19 (dated by TCRdb to 2018 to 2021). Library generation was performed with the immunoSEQ multiplex PCR assay. This is the immuneACCESS table as TCRdb keeps it, with only in-frame sequences that have V and J called. A part of the clones is gone; compared with another copy, unresolved V genes explain less than half, and the rest is unexplained. The sample records approximately 350,000 clones, 80% to 90% of which are singletons. The top ten clones comprise about 1% of the sample. Sequencing was done on a sample of PBMCs or T cells enriched from blood (not recorded which). Receptors were obtained from a man younger than 30 who had recovered from COVID-19.

The rearrangement joins TRBV18 to TRBJ1-1; D is perhaps TRBD1 (5 bases). Per the germline V gene, CDR1 is KGHSH and CDR2 is LQKENI. Deletions cut 6 bases from V and 1 base from J, with 9 bases between. The CDR3 consists of 13 residues. This CDR3 is CASSGGGNTEAFF. The CDR3 nucleotides are TGTGCCAGCTCGGGGGGAGGGAACACTGAAGCTTTCTTT.

The chain joins TRBV7-9 to TRBJ2-2; tentatively, D is TRBD1 (6 bases). CDR1 SEHNR and CDR2 FQNEAQ come from the germline V gene (reference sequence). The V and J ends lost 6 bases and 4 bases respectively, with 18 bases between them. The CDR3 runs 16 residues. CDR3 bases: TGTGCCAGCAGACCTGTTTTGGGGGCGGGCACCGGGGAGCTGTTTTTT. Translating gives CASRPVLGAGTGELFF. Filled out from reference TRBV7-9 and TRBJ2-2, the complete variable domain reads DTGVSQNPRHKITKRGQNVTFRCDPISEHNRLYWYRQTLGQGPEFLTYFQNEAQLEKSRLLSDRFSAERPKGSFSTLEIQRTEQGDSAMYLCASRPVLGAGTGELFFGEGSRLTVL.

The chain carries TRBV28 and TRBJ1-1; D is unresolved. This CDR3 comprises 13 residues. Germline lookup yields CDR1 MDHEN and CDR2 SYDVKM. V shed 5 bases and J shed 1 base, with 8 bases lying between them. CDR3 coding DNA: TGTGCCAGCAGTATCCTAGGGAACACTGAAGCTTTCTTT. Residues: CASSILGNTEAFF.

V usage is TRBV28 and J usage is TRBJ2-7, with 7 bases identical to TRBD1. The junction had 5 bases not matched to a gene; V was cut back by 3 bases and J by 3 bases. Germline V gene sequence: CDR1 MDHEN, CDR2 SYDVKM. The CDR3 runs to 14 residues. The CDR3 protein is CASSFATGIYEQYF. The CDR3 DNA sequence: TGTGCCAGCAGTTTCGCGACAGGGATCTACGAGCAGTACTTC.

This clone was counted once. The gene calls are TRBV7-9 and TRBJ1-2; D may be TRBD1 (5 bases). This CDR3 has 13 amino acids. With 5 bases removed from V and 12 bases from J, the gap between germline ends came to 19 bases. Germline V gene data show CDR1 as SEHNR and CDR2 as FQNEAQ (reference sequence). CDR3: CASSPSPLGEDTF. CDR3 in DNA: TGTGCCAGCAGCCCCAGCCCCCTAGGGGAGGACACCTTC.

The J gene is TRBJ2-6, the V gene TRBV7-9, with D perhaps matching TRBD1 (6 bases). This CDR3 comprises 17 residues. The V end lost 5 bases, the J end lost 1 base, and 15 bases lay between the germline ends. CDR1 is SEHNR, CDR2 FQNEAQ, per germline (reference sequence). This CDR3 reads CASSAIQGVSGANVLTF. CDR3 sequence (DNA): TGTGCCAGCAGCGCGATACAGGGCGTGTCTGGGGCCAACGTCCTGACTTTC. The full variable domain, rest sourced from reference TRBV7-9 and TRBJ2-6, is DTGVSQNPRHKITKRGQNVTFRCDPISEHNRLYWYRQTLGQGPEFLTYFQNEAQLEKSRLLSDRFSAERPKGSFSTLEIQRTEQGDSAMYLCASSAIQGVSGANVLTFGAGSRLTVL.

The chain employs TRBV7-2 and TRBJ1-2; perhaps TRBD1 as D (6 bases). CDR1 is SGHTA, CDR2 FQGNSA, per germline. The CDR3 is made up of 15 amino acids. Trimming removed 5 bases at V and 4 bases at J, with 17 bases between. The DNA for the CDR3 is TGTGCCAGCAGCCCGGGGACGGGACATACCTATGGCTACACCTTC. Translated, it gives CASSPGTGHTYGYTF.

This clone was counted ten times or more. V is TRBV7-9 and J is TRBJ1-1; 7 nucleotides agree with TRBD1. Germline CDR1 is SEHNR and CDR2 is FQNEAQ (reference sequence). This CDR3 spans 15 amino acids. Trimming cost V 1 base and J 4 bases; bases outside gene matches: 6. CDR3 DNA sequence: TGTGCCAGCAGCTTAGGAAGGGGGCTGGGCACTGAAGCTTTCTTT. Encoded protein: CASSLGRGLGTEAFF. The full variable domain, with the rest looked up from reference TRBV7-9 and TRBJ1-1, is DTGVSQNPRHKITKRGQNVTFRCDPISEHNRLYWYRQTLGQGPEFLTYFQNEAQLEKSRLLSDRFSAERPKGSFSTLEIQRTEQGDSAMYLCASSLGRGLGTEAFFGQGTRLTVV.

The rearrangement links TRBV19 to TRBJ2-7, with D maybe TRBD2 (7 bases). The CDR3 is made up of 17 amino acids. V was clipped by 1 base and J by 4 bases, with 20 bases between them. Per germline, CDR1 LNHDA and CDR2 SQIVND (reference sequence). The CDR3 here is CASSIGSSGGNGYEQYF. CDR3 in DNA: TGTGCCAGTAGTATAGGGTCTTCGGGGGGCAATGGGTACGAGCAGTACTTC. Using reference TRBV19 and TRBJ2-7 for the parts outside the CDR3, the full variable domain is DGGITQSPKYLFRKEGQNVTLSCEQNLNHDAMYWYRQDPGQGLRLIYYSQIVNDFQKGDIAEGYSVSREKKESFPLTVTSAQKNPTAFYLCASSIGSSGGNGYEQYFGPGTRLTVT.

The rearrangement joins TRBV2 to TRBJ2-1, with D maybe TRBD2 (6 bases). CDR1 is SNHLY, CDR2 FYNNEI, per germline. The CDR3 length is 15 residues. Trimming left V 5 bases short and J 5 bases short, with 16 bases between. This chain's CDR3 is CASSLTRTVDNEQFF. The CDR3 nucleotides read TGTGCCAGCAGTCTGACTAGGACGGTGGACAATGAGCAGTTCTTC.

The V call is TRBV5-1, the J call TRBJ1-4, with TRBD1 matching over 8 bases. The CDR3 length is 16 residues. Trimming cost V 2 bases and J 4 bases; bases outside gene matches: 7. Germline V CDR1 and CDR2: SGHRS, YFSETQ. DNA of the CDR3: TGCGCCAGCAGCTTCTTCGGACAGGGCGATAATGAAAAACTGTTTTTT. Amino acids: CASSFFGQGDNEKLFF.

Comments on this clone: This sample includes further DNA sequences coding for the same CDR3. This chain links TRBV7-8 with TRBJ2-7; D might be TRBD2 (5 bases). Between the trimmed V and J ends, which lost 1 base and 0 bases, there was a span of 7 bases. CDR1 and CDR2 from the germline V gene are SGHVS and FQNEAQ. There are 14 residues in the CDR3. In DNA, the CDR3 is TGTGCCAGCAGCTTAGTCCGGGGCTCCTACGAGCAGTACTTC. This translates into CASSLVRGSYEQYF.

This clone was detected only once. The rearrangement links TRBV12-3 or TRBV12-4 to TRBJ2-2, with D hard to call. The CDR3 is 12 residues long. Trimming removed 5 bases at V and 7 bases at J, with 8 bases between. Here the CDR3 DNA reads TGTGCCAGCAGTCCGGTTGGCGGGGAGCTGTTTTTT. Residues: CASSPVGGELFF.

The gene calls are TRBV5-1 and TRBJ1-1, with D uncertain. The V gene's germline CDR1 is SGHRS and CDR2 YFSETQ. CDR3 size: 13 residues. With 4 bases removed from V and 4 bases from J, the gap between germline ends came to 11 bases. This CDR3 reads CASSNGGVTEAFF. For the CDR3, the DNA is TGCGCCAGCAGCAACGGCGGTGTCACTGAAGCTTTCTTT.

The genes are TRBV6-1 and TRBJ2-6; D is unresolved. Trimming pared 3 bases from V and 0 bases from J, leaving 6 bases between. This CDR3 contains 15 residues. Germline V gene lookup returns CDR1 MNHNS and CDR2 SASEGT. The CDR3, as DNA: TGTGCCAGCAGTGACCTAAACTCTGGGGCCAACGTCCTGACTTTC. Protein sequence: CASSDLNSGANVLTF.

The chain combines TRBV11-3 with TRBJ1-5; possibly TRBD1 for D (6 bases). The CDR3 extends over 17 amino acids. Trimming cost V 5 bases and J 3 bases, with 20 bases left between them. CDR1 and CDR2 from the germline V gene are SGHNT and YENEEA. The DNA of the CDR3 is TGTGCCAGCAGCACGGGGCCCGACCAGGGGACCAATCAGCCCCAGCATTTT. This gives the protein CASSTGPDQGTNQPQHF.

The genes are TRBV18 and TRBJ1-2; possible D gene TRBD1, 6 bases. Trimming took 2 bases from V and 8 from J, leaving 18 bases between them. Germline loops: CDR1 KGHSH, CDR2 LQKENI. The CDR3 sequence is 15 residues long. The CDR3 DNA sequence: TGTGCCAGCTCACCAAGTGTCGACAGGCCTAGGGGCTACACCTTC. It codes for CASSPSVDRPRGYTF.

The chain recombines TRBV3-1 (or the pseudogene TRBV3-2) with TRBJ2-2; 8 bases are a match to TRBD2. CDR1 and CDR2 from the germline V gene are LGHDT and YNNKEL (reference sequence). V lost 6 bases and J lost 4; bases outside the gene matches: 10. The CDR3 totals 16 residues. The CDR3 nucleotides read TGTGCCAGCAGTCCCCCCGGGGGGGGCGGCACCGGGGAGCTGTTTTTT. Protein product: CASSPPGGGGTGELFF.

The chain combines TRBV3-1 (or the pseudogene TRBV3-2) with TRBJ1-4, with 9 nucleotides matching TRBD1. The V segment lost 6 bases and the J segment 8 bases; nucleotides outside the gene matches: 7. From germline, CDR1 is LGHDT and CDR2 YNNKEL (reference sequence). CDR3 size: 14 residues. CDR3 residues: CASRGGQGSEKLFF. The CDR3 DNA reads as TGTGCCAGCAGGGGGGGACAGGGCTCCGAAAAACTGTTTTTT.